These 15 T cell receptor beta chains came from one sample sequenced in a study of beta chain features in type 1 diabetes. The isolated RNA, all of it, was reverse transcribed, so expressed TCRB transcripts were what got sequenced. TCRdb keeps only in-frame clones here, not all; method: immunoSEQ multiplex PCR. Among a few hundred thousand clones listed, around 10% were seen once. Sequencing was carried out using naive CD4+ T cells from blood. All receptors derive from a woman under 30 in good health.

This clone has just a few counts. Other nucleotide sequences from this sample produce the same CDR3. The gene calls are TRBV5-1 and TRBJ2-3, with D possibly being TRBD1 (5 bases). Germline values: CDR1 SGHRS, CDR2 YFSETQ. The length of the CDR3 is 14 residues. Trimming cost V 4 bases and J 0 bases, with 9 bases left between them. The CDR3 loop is CASSPDRSTDTQYF. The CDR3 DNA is TGCGCCAGCAGCCCCGACAGAAGCACAGATACGCAGTATTTT. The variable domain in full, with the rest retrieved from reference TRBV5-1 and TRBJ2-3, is KAGVTQTPRYLIKTRGQQVTLSCSPISGHRSVSWYQQTPGQGLQFLFEYFSETQRNKGNFPGRFSGRQFSNSRSEMNVSTLELGDSALYLCASSPDRSTDTQYFGPGTRLTVL.

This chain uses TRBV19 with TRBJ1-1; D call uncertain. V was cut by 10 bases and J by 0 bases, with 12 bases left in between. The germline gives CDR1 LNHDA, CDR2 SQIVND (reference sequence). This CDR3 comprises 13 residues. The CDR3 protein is CATKFGVNTEAFF. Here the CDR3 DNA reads TGTGCCACAAAGTTCGGAGTGAACACTGAAGCTTTCTTT.

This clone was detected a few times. The CDR3, as DNA: TGTGCCAGCAGTCCGACAGGGAATAATGAAAAACTGTTTTTT. Encoded protein: CASSPTGNNEKLFF. The chain links TRBV6-1 to TRBJ1-4; 7 bases line up with TRBD1. The CDR3 contains 14 residues. Trimming removed 5 bases from V and 4 bases from J; junction bases left unmatched: 4. Per the germline V gene, CDR1 is MNHNS and CDR2 is SASEGT.

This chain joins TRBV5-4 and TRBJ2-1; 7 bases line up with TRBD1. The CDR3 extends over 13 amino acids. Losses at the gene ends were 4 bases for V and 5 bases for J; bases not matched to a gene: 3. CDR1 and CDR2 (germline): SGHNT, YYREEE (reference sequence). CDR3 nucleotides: TGTGCCAGCAGCCCAGGGACAGACAATGAGCAGTTCTTC. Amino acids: CASSPGTDNEQFF. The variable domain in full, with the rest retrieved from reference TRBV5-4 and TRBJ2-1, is ETGVTQSPTHLIKTRGQQVTLRCSSQSGHNTVSWYQQALGQGPQFIFQYYREEENGRGNFPPRFSGLQFPNYSSELNVNALELDDSALYLCASSPGTDNEQFFGPGTRLTVL.

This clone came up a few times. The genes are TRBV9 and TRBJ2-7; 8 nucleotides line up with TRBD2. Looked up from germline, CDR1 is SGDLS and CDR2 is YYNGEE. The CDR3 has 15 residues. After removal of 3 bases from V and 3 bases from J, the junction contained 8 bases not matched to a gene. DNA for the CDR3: TGTGCCAGCAGCGCAGCGGGGGTGGGGGTCTACGAGCAGTACTTC. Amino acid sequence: CASSAAGVGVYEQYF. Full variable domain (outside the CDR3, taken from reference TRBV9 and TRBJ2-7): DSGVTQTPKHLITATGQRVTLRCSPRSGDLSVYWYQQSLDQGLQFLIQYYNGEERAKGNILERFSAQQFPDLHSELNLSSLELGDSALYFCASSAAGVGVYEQYFGPGTRLTVT.

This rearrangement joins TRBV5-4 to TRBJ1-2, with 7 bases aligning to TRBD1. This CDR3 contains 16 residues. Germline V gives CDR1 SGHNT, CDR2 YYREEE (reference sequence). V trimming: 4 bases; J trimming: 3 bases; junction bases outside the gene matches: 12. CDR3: CASSNVGTARHYGYTF. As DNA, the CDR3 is TGTGCCAGCAGCAACGTTGGGACAGCCAGGCACTATGGCTACACCTTC.

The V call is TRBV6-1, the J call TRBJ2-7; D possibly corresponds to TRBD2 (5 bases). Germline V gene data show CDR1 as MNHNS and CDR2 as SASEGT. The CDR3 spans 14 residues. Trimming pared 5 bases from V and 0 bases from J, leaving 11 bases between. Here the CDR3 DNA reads TGTGCCAGCAGTAAGCGGACCGCCTCCTACGAGCAGTACTTC. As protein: CASSKRTASYEQYF.

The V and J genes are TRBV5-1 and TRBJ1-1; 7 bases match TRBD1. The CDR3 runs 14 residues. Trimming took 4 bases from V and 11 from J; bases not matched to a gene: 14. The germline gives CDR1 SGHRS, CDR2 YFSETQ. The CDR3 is CASSGNTGEAAAFF. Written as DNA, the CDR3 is TGCGCCAGCAGCGGAAATACAGGGGAAGCTGCTGCTTTCTTT. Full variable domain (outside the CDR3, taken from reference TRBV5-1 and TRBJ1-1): KAGVTQTPRYLIKTRGQQVTLSCSPISGHRSVSWYQQTPGQGLQFLFEYFSETQRNKGNFPGRFSGRQFSNSRSEMNVSTLELGDSALYLCASSGNTGEAAAFFGQGTRLTVV.

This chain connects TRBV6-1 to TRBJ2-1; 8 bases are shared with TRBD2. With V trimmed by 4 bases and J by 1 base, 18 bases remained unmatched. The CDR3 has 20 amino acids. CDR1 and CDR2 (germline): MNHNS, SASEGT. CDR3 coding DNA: TGTGCCAGCAGTGGCAGACGGTTAGAATCGGGAGGGGGGTCCTACAATGAGCAGTTCTTC. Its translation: CASSGRRLESGGGSYNEQFF.

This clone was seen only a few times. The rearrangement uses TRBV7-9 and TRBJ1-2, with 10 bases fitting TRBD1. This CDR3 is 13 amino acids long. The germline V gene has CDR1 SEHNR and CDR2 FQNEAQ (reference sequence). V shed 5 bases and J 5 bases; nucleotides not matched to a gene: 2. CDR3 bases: TGTGCCAGCAGCGCGGGACAGGGGTATGGCTACACCTTC. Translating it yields CASSAGQGYGYTF.

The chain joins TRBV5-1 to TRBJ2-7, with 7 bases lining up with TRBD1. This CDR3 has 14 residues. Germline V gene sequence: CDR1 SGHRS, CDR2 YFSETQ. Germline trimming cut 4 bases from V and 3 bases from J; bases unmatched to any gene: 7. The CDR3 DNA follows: TGCGCCAGCAGCCATGGGACAGCAGGCTACGAGCAGTACTTC. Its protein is CASSHGTAGYEQYF.

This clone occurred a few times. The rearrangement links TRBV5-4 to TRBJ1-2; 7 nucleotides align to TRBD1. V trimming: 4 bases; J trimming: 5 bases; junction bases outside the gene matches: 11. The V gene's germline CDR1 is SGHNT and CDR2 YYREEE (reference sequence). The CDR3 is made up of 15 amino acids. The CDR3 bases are TGTGCCAGCAGCCTACTGACAGGGCAAGGGTATGGCTACACCTTC. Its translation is CASSLLTGQGYGYTF.

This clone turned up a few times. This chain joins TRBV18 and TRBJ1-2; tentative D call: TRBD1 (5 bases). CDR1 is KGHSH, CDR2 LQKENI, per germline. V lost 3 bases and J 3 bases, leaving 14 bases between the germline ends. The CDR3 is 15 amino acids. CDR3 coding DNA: TGTGCCAGCTCACCTCGGGGGTCCATCTACTATGGCTACACCTTC. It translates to CASSPRGSIYYGYTF.

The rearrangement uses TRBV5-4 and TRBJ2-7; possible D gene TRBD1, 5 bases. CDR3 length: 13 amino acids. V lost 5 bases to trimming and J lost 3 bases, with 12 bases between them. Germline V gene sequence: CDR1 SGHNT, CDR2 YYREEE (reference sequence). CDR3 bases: TGTGCCAGCAGTTCAATAGGGGACTACGAGCAGTACTTC. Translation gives CASSSIGDYEQYF. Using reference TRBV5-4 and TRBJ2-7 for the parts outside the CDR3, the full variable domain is ETGVTQSPTHLIKTRGQQVTLRCSSQSGHNTVSWYQQALGQGPQFIFQYYREEENGRGNFPPRFSGLQFPNYSSELNVNALELDDSALYLCASSSIGDYEQYFGPGTRLTVT.

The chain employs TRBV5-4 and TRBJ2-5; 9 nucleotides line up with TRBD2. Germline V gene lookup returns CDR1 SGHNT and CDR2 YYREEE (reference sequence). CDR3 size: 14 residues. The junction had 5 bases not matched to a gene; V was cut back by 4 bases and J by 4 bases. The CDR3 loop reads CASSAGGPLETQYF. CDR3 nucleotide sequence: TGTGCCAGCAGCGCGGGAGGGCCGTTAGAGACCCAGTACTTC. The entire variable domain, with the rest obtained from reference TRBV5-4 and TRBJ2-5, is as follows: ETGVTQSPTHLIKTRGQQVTLRCSSQSGHNTVSWYQQALGQGPQFIFQYYREEENGRGNFPPRFSGLQFPNYSSELNVNALELDDSALYLCASSAGGPLETQYFGPGTRLLVL.